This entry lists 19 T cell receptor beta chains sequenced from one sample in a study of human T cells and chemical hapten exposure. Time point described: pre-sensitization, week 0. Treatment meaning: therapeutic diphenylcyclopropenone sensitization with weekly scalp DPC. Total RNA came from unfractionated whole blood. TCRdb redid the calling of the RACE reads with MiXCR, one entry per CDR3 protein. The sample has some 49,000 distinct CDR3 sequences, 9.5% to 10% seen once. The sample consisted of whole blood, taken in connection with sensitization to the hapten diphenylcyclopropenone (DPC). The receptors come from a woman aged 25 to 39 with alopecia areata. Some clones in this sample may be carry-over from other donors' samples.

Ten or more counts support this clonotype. The CDR3 sequence: CASSYRDREAFF. The CDR3 nucleotides are TGTGCCAGCAGCTACAGGGACAGAGAAGCTTTCTTT. J is TRBJ1-1 and V is TRBV3-1, with 7 bases that match TRBD1. Germline CDR1 reads LGHDT; CDR2 reads YNNKEL (reference sequence). The trim removed 5 bases at V and 8 bases at J, leaving 5 bases unmatched. This CDR3 contains 12 residues. Filled out from reference TRBV3-1 and TRBJ1-1, the complete variable domain reads DTAVSQTPKYLVTQMGNDKSIKCEQNLGHDTMYWYKQDSKKFLKIMFSYNNKELIINETVPNRFSPKSPDKAHLNLHINSLELGDSAVYFCASSYRDREAFFGQGTRLTVV.

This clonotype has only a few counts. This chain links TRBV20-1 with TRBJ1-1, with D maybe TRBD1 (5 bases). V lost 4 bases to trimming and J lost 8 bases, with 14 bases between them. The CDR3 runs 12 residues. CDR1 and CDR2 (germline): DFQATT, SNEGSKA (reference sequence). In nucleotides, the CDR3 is TGCAGTGCTATTCCAGGGTTTGACGAAGCTTTCTTT. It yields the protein CSAIPGFDEAFF.

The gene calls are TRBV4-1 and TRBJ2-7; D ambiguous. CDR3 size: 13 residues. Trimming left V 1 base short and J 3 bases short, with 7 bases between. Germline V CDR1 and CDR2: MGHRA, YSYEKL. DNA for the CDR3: TGCGCCAGCAGCCAAGCTGGGGACTACGAGCAGTACTTC. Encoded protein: CASSQAGDYEQYF.

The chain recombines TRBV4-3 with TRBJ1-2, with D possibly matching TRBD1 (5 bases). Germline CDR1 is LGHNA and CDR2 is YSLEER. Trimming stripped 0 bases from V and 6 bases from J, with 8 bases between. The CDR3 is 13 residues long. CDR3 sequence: CASSQDYRNGYTF. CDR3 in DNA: TGCGCCAGCAGCCAAGACTACAGGAATGGCTACACCTTC.

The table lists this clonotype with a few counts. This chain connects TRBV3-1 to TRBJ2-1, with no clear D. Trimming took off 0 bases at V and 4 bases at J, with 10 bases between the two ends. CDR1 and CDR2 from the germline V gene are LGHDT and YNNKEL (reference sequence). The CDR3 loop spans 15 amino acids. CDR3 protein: CASSQDAQIYNEQFF. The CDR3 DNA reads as TGTGCCAGCAGCCAAGATGCACAGATTTACAATGAGCAGTTCTTC.

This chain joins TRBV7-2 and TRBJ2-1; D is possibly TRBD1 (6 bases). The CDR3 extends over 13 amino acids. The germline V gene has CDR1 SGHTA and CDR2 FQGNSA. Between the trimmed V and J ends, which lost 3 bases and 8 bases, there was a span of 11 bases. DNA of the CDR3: TGTGCCAGCAGCTTGGGCTCAGGGGATGAGCAGTTCTTC. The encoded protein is CASSLGSGDEQFF.

The CDR3, as DNA: TGTGCCTGGAGAAAGGCCGAGAATCGCGCAGATACGCAGTATTTT. As protein: CAWRKAENRADTQYF. The chain recombines TRBV30 with TRBJ2-3; D unresolved. Germline-derived CDR1 and CDR2 are GTSNPN and SVGIG (reference sequence). The CDR3 is 15 residues long. V lost 3 bases and J 4 bases, leaving 17 bases between the germline ends.

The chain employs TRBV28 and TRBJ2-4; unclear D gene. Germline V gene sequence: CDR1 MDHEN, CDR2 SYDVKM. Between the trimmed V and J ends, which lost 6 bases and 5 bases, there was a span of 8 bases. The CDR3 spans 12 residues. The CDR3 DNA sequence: TGTGCCAGCAGCATAGTGGAAAACATTCAGTACTTC. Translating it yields CASSIVENIQYF.

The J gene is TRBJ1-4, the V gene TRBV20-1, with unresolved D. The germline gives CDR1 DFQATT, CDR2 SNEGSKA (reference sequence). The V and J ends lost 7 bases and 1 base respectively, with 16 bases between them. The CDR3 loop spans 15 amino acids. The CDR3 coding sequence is TGCAGTGGATCGGCAGCCTTGAGAACTAATGAAAAACTGTTTTTT. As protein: CSGSAALRTNEKLFF.

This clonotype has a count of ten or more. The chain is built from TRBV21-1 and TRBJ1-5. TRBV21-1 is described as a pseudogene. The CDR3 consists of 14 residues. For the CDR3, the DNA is TGTGCCAGCAGCAATAGGCAGACTTATCAGCCCCAGCATTTT. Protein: CASSNRQTYQPQHF.

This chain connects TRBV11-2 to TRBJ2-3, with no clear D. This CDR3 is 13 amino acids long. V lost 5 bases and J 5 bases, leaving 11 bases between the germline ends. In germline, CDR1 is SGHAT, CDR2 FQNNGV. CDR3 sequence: CASSPVDQDTQYF. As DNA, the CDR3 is TGTGCCAGCAGCCCAGTGGATCAAGATACGCAGTATTTT.

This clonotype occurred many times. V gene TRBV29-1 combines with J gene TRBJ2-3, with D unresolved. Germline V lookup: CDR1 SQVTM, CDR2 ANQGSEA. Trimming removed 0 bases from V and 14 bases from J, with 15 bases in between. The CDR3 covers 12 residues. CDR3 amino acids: CSVEDPFAEGYF. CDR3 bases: TGCAGCGTTGAAGATCCTTTCGCCGAAGGGTATTTT.

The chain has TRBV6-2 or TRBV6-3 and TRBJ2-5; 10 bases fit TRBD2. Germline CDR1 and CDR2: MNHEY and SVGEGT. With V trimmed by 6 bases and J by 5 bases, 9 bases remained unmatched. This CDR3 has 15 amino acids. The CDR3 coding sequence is TGTGCCAGCAGGGCAGCGGGGGGGCCGCGGGAGACCCAGTACTTC. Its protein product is CASRAAGGPRETQYF.

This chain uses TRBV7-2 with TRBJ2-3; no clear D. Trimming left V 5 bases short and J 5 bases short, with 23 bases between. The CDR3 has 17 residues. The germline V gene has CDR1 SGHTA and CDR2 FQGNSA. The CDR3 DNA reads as TGTGCCAGCAGCCCATACGGCACATACGGCATTCAAGATACGCAGTATTTT. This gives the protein CASSPYGTYGIQDTQYF.

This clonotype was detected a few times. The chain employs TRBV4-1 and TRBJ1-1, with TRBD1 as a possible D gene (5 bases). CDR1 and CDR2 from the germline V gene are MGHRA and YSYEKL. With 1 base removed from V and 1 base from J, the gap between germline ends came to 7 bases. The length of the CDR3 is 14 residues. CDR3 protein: CASSQVRGNTEAFF. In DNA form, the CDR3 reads TGCGCCAGCAGCCAAGTGAGGGGGAACACTGAAGCTTTCTTT.

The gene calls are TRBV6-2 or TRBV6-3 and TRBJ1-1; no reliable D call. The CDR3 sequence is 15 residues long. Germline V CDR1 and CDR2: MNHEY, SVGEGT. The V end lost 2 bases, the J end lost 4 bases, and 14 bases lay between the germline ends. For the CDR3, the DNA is TGTGCCAGCAGTTACGTCCAGAATGCCCGCACTGAAGCTTTCTTT. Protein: CASSYVQNARTEAFF.

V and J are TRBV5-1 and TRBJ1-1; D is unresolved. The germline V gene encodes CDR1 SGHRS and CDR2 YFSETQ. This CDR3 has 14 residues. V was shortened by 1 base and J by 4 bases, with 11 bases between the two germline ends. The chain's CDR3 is CASSLMGTGTEAFF. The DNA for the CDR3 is TGCGCCAGCAGCTTGATGGGCACGGGCACTGAAGCTTTCTTT.

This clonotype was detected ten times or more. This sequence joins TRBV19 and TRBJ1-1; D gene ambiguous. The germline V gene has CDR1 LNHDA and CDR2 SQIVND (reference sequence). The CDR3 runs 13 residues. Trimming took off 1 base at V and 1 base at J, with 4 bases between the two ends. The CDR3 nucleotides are TGTGCCAGTAGTATAGGCCAGAACACTGAAGCTTTCTTT. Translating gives CASSIGQNTEAFF. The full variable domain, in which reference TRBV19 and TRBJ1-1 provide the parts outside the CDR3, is DGGITQSPKYLFRKEGQNVTLSCEQNLNHDAMYWYRQDPGQGLRLIYYSQIVNDFQKGDIAEGYSVSREKKESFPLTVTSAQKNPTAFYLCASSIGQNTEAFFGQGTRLTVV.

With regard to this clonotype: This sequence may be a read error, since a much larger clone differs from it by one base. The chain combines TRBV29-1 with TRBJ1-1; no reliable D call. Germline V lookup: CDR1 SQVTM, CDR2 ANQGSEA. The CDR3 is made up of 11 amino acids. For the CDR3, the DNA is TGCGGCGGCAGACTGAACACTGAAGCTTTCTTT. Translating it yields CGGRLNTEAFF.